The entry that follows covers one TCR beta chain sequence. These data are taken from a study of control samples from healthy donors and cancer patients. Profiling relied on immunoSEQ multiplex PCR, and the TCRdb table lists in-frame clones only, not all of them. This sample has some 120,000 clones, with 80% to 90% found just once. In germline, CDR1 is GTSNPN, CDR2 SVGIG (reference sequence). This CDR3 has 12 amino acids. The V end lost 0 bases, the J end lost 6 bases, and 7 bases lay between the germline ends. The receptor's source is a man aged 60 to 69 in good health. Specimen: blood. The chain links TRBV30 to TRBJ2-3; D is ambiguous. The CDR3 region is CAWSVVGDTQYF. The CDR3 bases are TGTGCCTGGAGTGTGGTGGGCGATACGCAGTATTTT. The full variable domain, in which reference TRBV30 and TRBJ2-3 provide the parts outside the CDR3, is SQTIHQWPATLVQPVGSPLSLECTVEGTSNPNLYWYRQAAGRGLQLLFYSVGIGQISSEVPQNLSASRPQDRQFILSSKKLLLSDSGFYLCAWSVVGDTQYFGPGTRLTVL.